This TCR beta chain was documented in a study of blood T cell repertoires in COVID-19. Relative to its sample, this clone is medium-sized. TCRdb's copy holds only in-frame clones and misses some; the assay was immunoSEQ multiplex PCR. The table lists some 31,000 clones, 85% of them singletons. Germline CDR1 KGHDR, CDR2 SFDVKD. The CDR3 consists of 14 residues. Trimming cost V 3 bases and J 4 bases, with 11 bases left between them. This receptor was obtained from a human donor with acute or convalescent COVID-19. The donor label of this sample is uncertain. The specimen sequenced was peripheral blood. The chain joins TRBV24-1 to TRBJ1-2; a possible D gene is TRBD1 (6 bases). The CDR3 reads CATSDRTGFYGYTF. The CDR3 DNA reads TGTGCCACCAGTGATAGAACAGGGTTCTATGGCTACACCTTC.